Listed below are T cell receptor beta chains from one sample, sequenced in a study of blood T cell repertoires in COVID-19. The assay was immunoSEQ multiplex PCR, and TCRdb's table has in-frame clones only and misses some. There are roughly 130,000 clones in the sample; just under 80% occur only once, and approximately 16% lies in the top ten. Sequenced input: peripheral blood. The receptors were gathered from a man aged 60 to 69 with active or convalescent COVID-19. CDR3s include the opening cysteine and the closing phenylalanine or tryptophan. The D gene is left open where the match is weak. Some rows have no size entry. The others give once, few or many, or a class for an expanded clone.

d_gene: TRBD2
abundance: once
v_gene: TRBV9
j_gene: TRBJ2-6
CDR3nt: TGTGCCAGCAGCGTAGCCCGGGGGCTAGCGGGAGAGGAGGCCAACGTCCTGACTTTC
CDR3aa: CASSVARGLAGEEANVLTF

d_gene: TRBD2
abundance: -
v_gene: TRBV11-3
j_gene: TRBJ2-2
CDR3nt: TGTGCCAGCAGCACCGGACTAGCGGGAGGGACCGGGGAGCTGTTTTTT
CDR3aa: CASSTGLAGGTGELFF

d_gene: TRBD2
abundance: -
v_gene: TRBV18
j_gene: TRBJ2-3
CDR3nt: TGTGCCAGCTCACAGATCCTAGCGGGAGGAGATACGCAGTATTTT
CDR3aa: CASSQILAGGDTQYF

d_gene: TRBD1
abundance: -
v_gene: TRBV5-1
j_gene: TRBJ2-7
CDR3nt: TGCGCCAGCAGCTACAGGGGGCACGAGCAGTACTTC
CDR3aa: CASSYRGHEQYF

d_gene: -
abundance: -
v_gene: TRBV12-3/TRBV12-4
j_gene: TRBJ2-7
CDR3nt: TGTGCCAGCAGCCCGACTAGTCGAAGCGAGCAGTACTTC
CDR3aa: CASSPTSRSEQYF

d_gene: -
abundance: once
v_gene: TRBV11-1
j_gene: TRBJ1-1
CDR3nt: TGTGCCAGCAGCTCCCAGGGAGGCACTGAAGCTTTCTTT
CDR3aa: CASSSQGGTEAFF

d_gene: TRBD1
abundance: -
v_gene: TRBV6-5
j_gene: TRBJ1-3
CDR3nt: TGTGCCAGCAGCCGACAGGGCGCCTCTGGAAACACCATATATTTT
CDR3aa: CASSRQGASGNTIYF

d_gene: -
abundance: -
v_gene: TRBV29-1
j_gene: TRBJ2-1
CDR3nt: TGCAGCGTGGACCGTCCAGGGCAGCCCTACAATGAGCAGTTCTTC
CDR3aa: CSVDRPGQPYNEQFF

d_gene: -
abundance: -
v_gene: TRBV10-3
j_gene: TRBJ2-7
CDR3nt: TGTGCCATCAGTGAACGGGCAGGGGACTACGAGCAGTACTTC
CDR3aa: CAISERAGDYEQYF

d_gene: -
abundance: -
v_gene: TRBV6-5
j_gene: TRBJ2-7
CDR3nt: TGTGCCAGCACCCTCCCAGGCAGGTGGTCCGAGCAGTACTTC
CDR3aa: CASTLPGRWSEQYF

d_gene: TRBD1
abundance: -
v_gene: TRBV6-5
j_gene: TRBJ1-2
CDR3nt: TGTGCCAGCAGCCGCGGACAGGGCATGTCCTATGGCTACACCTTC
CDR3aa: CASSRGQGMSYGYTF

d_gene: TRBD1
abundance: few
v_gene: TRBV4-3
j_gene: TRBJ2-7
CDR3nt: TGCGCCAGCAGCCCTTCGGACAGGGGGGCCTACGAGCAGTACTTC
CDR3aa: CASSPSDRGAYEQYF

d_gene: TRBD2
abundance: -
v_gene: TRBV6-2/TRBV6-3
j_gene: TRBJ2-1
CDR3nt: TGTGCCAGCAGCGGGACTAGCGGCTACAATGAGCAGTTCTTC
CDR3aa: CASSGTSGYNEQFF

d_gene: TRBD1
abundance: few
v_gene: TRBV7-6
j_gene: TRBJ1-6
CDR3nt: TGTGCCAGCAGCTTAGGGCGGACAGGACTGGATTCACCCCTCCACTTT
CDR3aa: CASSLGRTGLDSPLHF

d_gene: -
abundance: few
v_gene: TRBV7-9
j_gene: TRBJ1-2
CDR3nt: TGTGCCAGCAGCTTAATGAGGGTACGAGGCTATGGCTACACCTTC
CDR3aa: CASSLMRVRGYGYTF

d_gene: -
abundance: -
v_gene: TRBV5-6
j_gene: TRBJ2-4
CDR3nt: TGTGCCAGCAGCTTGGCGCGAAGGGGTTCAAACATTCAGTACTTC
CDR3aa: CASSLARRGSNIQYF

d_gene: -
abundance: -
v_gene: TRBV28
j_gene: TRBJ1-2
CDR3nt: TGTGCCAGCAGTGTCCTTCCTACTGATAACTATGGCTACACCTTC
CDR3aa: CASSVLPTDNYGYTF

d_gene: TRBD1
abundance: -
v_gene: TRBV6-5
j_gene: TRBJ1-1
CDR3nt: TGTGCCAGCAGGGACAGGGGGAAGGACACTGAAGCTTTCTTT
CDR3aa: CASRDRGKDTEAFF

d_gene: -
abundance: few
v_gene: TRBV4-2
j_gene: TRBJ2-7
CDR3nt: TGTGCCAGCAGCCAAGATTTAGACGGGAGTAGGTACGAGCAGTACTTC
CDR3aa: CASSQDLDGSRYEQYF

d_gene: TRBD1
abundance: -
v_gene: TRBV19
j_gene: TRBJ1-2
CDR3nt: TGTGCCAGTAGTATCCGGCGGGGACAGGGGGGGACTAACTATGGCTACACCTTC
CDR3aa: CASSIRRGQGGTNYGYTF

d_gene: TRBD1
abundance: -
v_gene: TRBV10-3
j_gene: TRBJ2-7
CDR3nt: TGTGCCATAGCCGGGACAGGGGGATCCGGCGAGCAGTACTTC
CDR3aa: CAIAGTGGSGEQYF

d_gene: -
abundance: -
v_gene: TRBV9
j_gene: TRBJ2-2
CDR3nt: TGTGCCAGCAGCGTAGTCCCAGCGGGCGCGTCCGGGGAGCTGTTTTTT
CDR3aa: CASSVVPAGASGELFF

d_gene: TRBD1
abundance: -
v_gene: TRBV7-9
j_gene: TRBJ1-2
CDR3nt: TGTGCCAGCAGCTCCCGGGACAGGGGGTACTATGGCTACACCTTC
CDR3aa: CASSSRDRGYYGYTF

d_gene: -
abundance: -
v_gene: TRBV7-2
j_gene: TRBJ2-6
CDR3nt: TGTGCCAGCAGCTTACCCCCTTTTATCGTCCTGACTTTC
CDR3aa: CASSLPPFIVLTF